This TCR beta chain was profiled in a study of early T cells in non-severe SARS-CoV-2 infection (dated by TCRdb to the early 2020s). Context from the whole study: TCR sequencing used bulk RNA from unsorted whole blood, so alpha and beta chains could not be paired.

What the authors observed across the whole study: VDJdb matching was skewed toward anti-spike CD8 responses and likely underestimated virus-specific expansions, missing private and CD4 specificities.

V is cut by 3 bases and J by 2 bases, and the space between the germline ends is 15 bases. From the cysteine up to the phenylalanine, the CDR3 has a length of 16 residues. CDR3 DNA only is kept here, 48 bases in frame from base 1. Library method: 5' RACE. The sequencer was a NextSeq 500. In the TCR library protocol, unique molecular identifiers were attached to individual cDNA molecules to correct for PCR bias and sequencing error. Both TCR alpha and beta chains were sequenced, and tight co-correlation was observed between alpha and beta sequence abundances in each sample. The authors' pipeline ran thus. Decombinator V4 was used to perform V gene, J gene and CDR3 annotation of TCR sequences. TCRs were defined as expanded if a significant change between any two time points was detected under a Poisson model with p below 0.0001. TCR abundances were normalised to the total number of TCRs sequenced per sample and expressed as counts per million. TRAV1-2 paired with TRAJ12, TRAJ20 or TRAJ33 defined MAIT TCRs, while TRAV10 paired with TRAJ18 defined iNKT TCRs. VDJdb, accessed on 1 November 2021, was searched for TCRs annotated for CMV, EBV and SARS-CoV-2, and TCRs annotated for more than one antigen were excluded. Starting from the raw public reads, TCRdb applied fastp trimming at Q25, assembled clones with MiXCR and retained in-frame beta chains. Identical CDR3 protein sequences are pooled into one entry, listed with their most common genes and DNA. For this entry, the V and J calls and clone size follow TCRdb and not the study's own pipeline. This sample is represented by about 40,000 distinct CDR3 sequences; 4.7% of them were singletons. Together, the top ten hold about 5% of the sample.

This was a case-control study nested in a cohort of healthcare workers in London, UK, who had nasopharyngeal swab PCR tests and blood samples taken every week. Healthcare workers were recruited during the week of the UK lockdown, between 23 and 31 March 2020, and followed weekly for up to about 15 weeks. This clonotype was observed a handful of times. No antigen is known for it. No base quality values were provided; no much bigger clone lies one nucleotide off. This sequence uses TRBV12-3 or TRBV12-4 and TRBJ2-3; the D gene is tentatively TRBD1 or TRBD2, each matching 7 bases. This TCR came from an adult who was a healthcare worker with PCR-confirmed SARS-CoV-2 infection or an uninfected control (not recorded which). Sequencing used whole blood. In nucleotide form, the sequence is TGTGCCAGCAGTTTTGCCCAGGGGGGGAACACAGATACGCAGTATTTT. Its product reads: CASSFAQGGNTDTQYF.